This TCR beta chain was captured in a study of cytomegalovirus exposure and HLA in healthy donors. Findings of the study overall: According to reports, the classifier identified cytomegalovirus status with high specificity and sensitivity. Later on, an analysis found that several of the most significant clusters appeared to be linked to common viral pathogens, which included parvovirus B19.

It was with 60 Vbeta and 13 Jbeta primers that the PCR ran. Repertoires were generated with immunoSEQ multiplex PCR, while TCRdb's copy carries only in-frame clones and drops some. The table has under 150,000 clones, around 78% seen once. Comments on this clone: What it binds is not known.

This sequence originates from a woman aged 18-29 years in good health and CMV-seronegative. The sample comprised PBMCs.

The CDR3 DNA reads as TGTGCCAGCAGCTTAGGTCTGAGCGCAGATACGCAGTATTTT. Amino acid sequence: CASSLGLSADTQYF. V is TRBV7-2 and J is TRBJ2-3; D is unresolved. The CDR3 covers 14 residues. V was pared by 1 base and J by 4 bases, with 9 bases between. Germline-derived CDR1 and CDR2 are SGHTA and FQGNSA.